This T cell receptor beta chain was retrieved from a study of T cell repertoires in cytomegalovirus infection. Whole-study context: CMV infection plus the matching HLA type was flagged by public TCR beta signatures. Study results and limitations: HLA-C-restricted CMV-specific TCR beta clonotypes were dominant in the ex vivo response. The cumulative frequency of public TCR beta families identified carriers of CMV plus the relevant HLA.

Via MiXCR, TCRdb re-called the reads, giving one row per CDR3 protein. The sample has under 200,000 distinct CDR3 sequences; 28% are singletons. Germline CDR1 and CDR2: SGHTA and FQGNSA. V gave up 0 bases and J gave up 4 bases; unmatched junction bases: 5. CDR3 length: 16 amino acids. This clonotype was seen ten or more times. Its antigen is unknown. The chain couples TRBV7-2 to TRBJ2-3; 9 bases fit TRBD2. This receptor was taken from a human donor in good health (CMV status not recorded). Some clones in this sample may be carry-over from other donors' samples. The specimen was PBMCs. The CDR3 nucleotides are TGTGCCAGCAGCTTAGCGCAAGCGGGGGGATCAGATACGCAGTATTTT. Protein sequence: CASSLAQAGGSDTQYF.